What follows are 5 T cell receptor beta chains derived from one specimen sequenced in a study of response to subunit inactivated influenza vaccine. TCRdb reprocessed the RT-PCR reads with MiXCR, giving one entry per CDR3 protein. The sample consists of roughly 650,000 distinct CDR3 sequences, around 13% of them appearing once. The sample consisted of PBMCs from blood, taken roughly 2 weeks before vaccination. The receptors derive from a man aged 45 to 65 who received an inactivated influenza vaccine.

This clonotype came up a few times. The chain combines TRBV7-2 with TRBJ2-5; D call uncertain. The germline gives CDR1 SGHTA, CDR2 FQGNSA. V gave up 5 bases and J gave up 4 bases, with 17 bases separating them. The CDR3 extends over 15 amino acids. The CDR3 DNA is TGTGCCAGCAGCGTCGGACCCTCAAGGGCAGAGACCCAGTACTTC. This codes for CASSVGPSRAETQYF.

Only a few counts were recorded for this clonotype. The genes are TRBV20-1 and TRBJ2-1, with 8 bases that match TRBD1. J lost 4 bases, V lost 5 bases, and 7 bases had no gene match. The CDR3 consists of 14 residues. Germline CDR1 is DFQATT and CDR2 is SNEGSKA (reference sequence). CDR3: CSAPRDRGYNEQFF. As DNA, the CDR3 is TGCAGTGCTCCCCGAGACAGGGGTTACAATGAGCAGTTCTTC.

The chain combines TRBV7-8 with TRBJ2-2; 10 positions match TRBD1. The trim removed 5 bases at V and 5 bases at J, leaving 5 bases unmatched. The CDR3 length is 15 residues. Germline V CDR1 and CDR2: SGHVS, FQNEAQ. Here the CDR3 reads CASSQRDRGTGELFF. The CDR3 region has the DNA TGTGCCAGCAGCCAAAGGGACAGGGGAACCGGGGAGCTGTTTTTT. The whole variable domain, filled in from reference TRBV7-8 and TRBJ2-2, reads GAGVSQSPRYKVAKRGQDVALRCDPISGHVSLFWYQQALGQGPEFLTYFQNEAQLDKSGLPSDRFFAERPEGSVSTLKIQRTQQEDSAVYLCASSQRDRGTGELFFGEGSRLTVL.

This clonotype was counted ten times or more. The J gene is TRBJ2-3, the V gene TRBV11-2, with D possibly matching TRBD2 (6 bases). Germline-derived CDR1 and CDR2 are SGHAT and FQNNGV. CDR3 length: 15 amino acids. With 1 base removed from V and 1 base from J, the gap between germline ends came to 9 bases. The CDR3, as DNA: TGTGCCAGCAGCTTAGTATCGGGGGGCACAGATACGCAGTATTTT. Residues: CASSLVSGGTDTQYF. Variable domain in full (rest from reference TRBV11-2 and TRBJ2-3): EAGVAQSPRYKIIEKRQSVAFWCNPISGHATLYWYQQILGQGPKLLIQFQNNGVVDDSQLPKDRFSAERLKGVDSTLKIQPAKLEDSAVYLCASSLVSGGTDTQYFGPGTRLTVL.

V and J are TRBV11-2 and TRBJ2-2; D is undetermined. The germline V and J ends were trimmed by 0 bases and 4 bases, with 9 bases remaining between them. The CDR3 totals 15 residues. Germline loops: CDR1 SGHAT, CDR2 FQNNGV. The CDR3 spells CASSLDPSGTGELFF. Written as DNA, the CDR3 is TGTGCCAGCAGCTTAGATCCGTCCGGCACCGGGGAGCTGTTTTTT.